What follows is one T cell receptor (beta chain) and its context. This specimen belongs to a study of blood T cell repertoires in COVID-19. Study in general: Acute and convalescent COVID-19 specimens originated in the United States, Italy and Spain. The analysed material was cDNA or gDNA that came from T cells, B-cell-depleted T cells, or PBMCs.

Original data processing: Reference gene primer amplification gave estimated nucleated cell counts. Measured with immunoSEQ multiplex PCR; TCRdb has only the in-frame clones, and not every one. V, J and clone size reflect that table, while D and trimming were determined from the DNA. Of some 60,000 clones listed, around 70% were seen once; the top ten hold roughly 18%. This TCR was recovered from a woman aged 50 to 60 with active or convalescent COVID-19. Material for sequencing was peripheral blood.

The chain's CDR3 is CASSLTGGNGYTF. CDR3 bases: TGCGCCAGCAGCTTAACAGGGGGCAATGGCTACACCTTC. The chain joins TRBV4-1 to TRBJ1-2; 9 nucleotides align to TRBD1. CDR1 and CDR2 (germline): MGHRA, YSYEKL. V shed 5 bases and J 6 bases; nucleotides not matched to a gene: 4. This CDR3 spans 13 amino acids.